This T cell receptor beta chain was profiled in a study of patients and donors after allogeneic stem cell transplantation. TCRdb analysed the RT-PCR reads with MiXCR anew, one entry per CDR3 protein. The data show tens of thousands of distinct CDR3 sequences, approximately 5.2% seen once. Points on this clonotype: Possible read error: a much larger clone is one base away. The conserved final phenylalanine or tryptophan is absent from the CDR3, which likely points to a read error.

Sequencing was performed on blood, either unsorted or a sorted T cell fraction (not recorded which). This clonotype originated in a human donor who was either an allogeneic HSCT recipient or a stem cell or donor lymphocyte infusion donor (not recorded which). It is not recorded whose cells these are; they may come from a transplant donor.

The CDR3 DNA sequence: TGTGCCAGCAGTGACGCGGGACGAAGCACAGATACGCAGTATGTT. Its protein product is CASSDAGRSTDTQYV. V is TRBV2 and J is TRBJ2-3; weak D call: TRBD2 (6 bases). Germline CDR1 reads SNHLY; CDR2 reads FYNNEI. V was cut by 3 bases and J by 0 bases, with 10 bases left in between. The CDR3 length is 15 residues.